One sample yielded the 21 T cell receptor beta chains listed below, sequenced in a study of blood T cells in healthy people across ages. Combining a sample-barcoded 5' primer with a J-beta primer mix, a second PCR ran for roughly 7 to 11 cycles. One entry per CDR3 protein results from TCRdb running MiXCR on the 5' RACE reads. Here the sample spans 750,000 to 1,000,000 distinct CDR3 sequences, approximately 32% being singletons. These data also featured in a second study, about T cells of mothers and their children.

The sample comprised blood. Receptors originate from a woman aged 40 to 49 in good health.

This clonotype has only a few counts. V is TRBV5-1 and J is TRBJ2-1; TRBD2 matches at 9 bases. With 4 bases clipped from V and 3 bases from J, the junction kept 11 bases outside the gene matches. CDR3 length: 17 residues. Germline V gene sequence: CDR1 SGHRS, CDR2 YFSETQ. The CDR3 nucleotides read TGCGCCAGCAGCCCGGGTATAGCGGGGGCTGTCTACAATGAGCAGTTCTTC. Translation: CASSPGIAGAVYNEQFF.

The V and J genes are TRBV20-1 and TRBJ2-1; TRBD1 is a possible D gene (5 bases). The CDR3 covers 13 residues. The germline V and J ends were trimmed by 3 bases and 2 bases, with 8 bases remaining between them. Germline V gives CDR1 DFQATT, CDR2 SNEGSKA (reference sequence). CDR3 sequence reads: CSARTAPYNEQFF. The CDR3 region has the DNA TGCAGTGCTAGGACAGCTCCCTACAATGAGCAGTTCTTC.

Comment on this clonotype: A much larger clone differs by one base, so this may be a read error. The chain links TRBV20-1 to TRBJ2-1; a possible D gene is TRBD2 (6 bases). This CDR3 spans 12 amino acids. Between the trimmed V and J ends, which lost 0 bases and 10 bases, there was a span of 10 bases. Germline V gene lookup returns CDR1 DFQATT and CDR2 SNEGSKA (reference sequence). The CDR3 DNA reads TGCAGTGCTAGAGAGGCTAGCGTCGAGCAGTTCTTC. Its translation is CSAREASVEQFF.

This clonotype has a handful of counts. The chain employs TRBV18 and TRBJ1-1; D is possibly TRBD1 (6 bases). Germline V CDR1 and CDR2: KGHSH, LQKENI. V dropped 6 bases and J dropped 11 bases, with 16 bases sitting between them. CDR3 length: 12 amino acids. The chain's CDR3 is CASSPGGVMAFF. In DNA form, the CDR3 reads TGTGCCAGCTCCCCGGGGGGCGTTATGGCTTTCTTT. Based on the CDR3 plus reference TRBV18 and TRBJ1-1, the full variable domain is NAGVMQNPRHLVRRRGQEARLRCSPMKGHSHVYWYRQLPEEGLKFMVYLQKENIIDESGMPKERFSAEFPKEGPSILRIQQVVRGDSAAYFCASSPGGVMAFFGQGTRLTVV.

This clonotype was found many times. The chain joins TRBV29-1 to TRBJ2-1, with D possibly being TRBD1 (5 bases). The CDR3 extends over 16 amino acids. Per germline, CDR1 SQVTM and CDR2 ANQGSEA. V lost 1 base and J lost 5, with 18 bases in between. This CDR3 reads CSVEVYLGQTDNEQFF. CDR3 sequence (DNA): TGCAGCGTTGAAGTTTATCTGGGTCAGACAGACAATGAGCAGTTCTTC.

In its sample, this clonotype was seen a few times. The chain carries TRBV7-9 and TRBJ2-7; 7 bases align to TRBD2. Germline CDR1 SEHNR, CDR2 FQNEAQ (reference sequence). Trimming removed 2 bases from V and 6 bases from J; junction bases left unmatched: 1. The CDR3 length is 12 residues. The CDR3 spells CASSLRGVEQYF. CDR3 bases: TGTGCCAGCAGCTTACGGGGGGTCGAGCAGTACTTC.

Turning to this clonotype: One end of the junction fails to match germline, which may point to a read error. This chain uses TRBV7-9 with TRBJ2-3, with a possible D match to TRBD2 (5 bases). The germline V gene encodes CDR1 SEHNR and CDR2 FQNEAQ (reference sequence). The CDR3 covers 12 residues. DNA for the CDR3: TGTACCAGCAGCCCGGGGTCAGATACGCAGTATTTT. Translated, it gives CTSSPGSDTQYF. Together with reference TRBV7-9 and TRBJ2-3, the CDR3 gives the full variable domain: DTGVSQNPRHKITKRGQNVTFRCDPISEHNRLYWYRQTLGQGPEFLTYFQNEAQLEKSRLLSDRFSAERPKGSFSTLEIQRTEQGDSAMYLCTSSPGSDTQYFGPGTRLTVL.

The chain's CDR3 is CASSVAADFVSLHF. CDR3 sequence (DNA): TGTGCCAGCAGCGTAGCTGCCGACTTCGTATCCCTCCACTTT. The chain employs TRBV9 and TRBJ1-6, with D uncertain. Germline V lookup: CDR1 SGDLS, CDR2 YYNGEE. V lost 0 bases and J lost 14, with 15 bases in between. The CDR3 has 14 residues.

The chain couples TRBV2 to TRBJ2-1; 13 bases align to TRBD2. After removal of 6 bases from V and 7 bases from J, the junction contained 12 bases not matched to a gene. Per the germline V gene, CDR1 is SNHLY and CDR2 is FYNNEI. The CDR3 sequence is 17 residues long. Written as DNA, the CDR3 is TGTGCCAGCAGCCGGACTAGCGGGGGACGAACAGGGAATGAGCAGTTCTTC. It codes for CASSRTSGGRTGNEQFF.

The V gene is TRBV20-1, the J gene TRBJ2-2; a possible D gene is TRBD1 (5 bases). V was pared by 0 bases and J by 0 bases, with 11 bases between. The CDR3 totals 16 residues. Germline lookup yields CDR1 DFQATT and CDR2 SNEGSKA (reference sequence). In nucleotides, the CDR3 is TGCAGTGCTAGAGATCAAAGACAGACGAACACCGGGGAGCTGTTTTTT. This gives the protein CSARDQRQTNTGELFF.

This clonotype was seen at least ten times. The rearrangement joins TRBV12-3 or TRBV12-4 to TRBJ2-7, with 7 bases matching TRBD1. V was clipped by 7 bases and J by 0 bases; unmatched bases: 6. This CDR3 is 14 amino acids long. CDR3: CASKLDRYSYEQYF. Written as DNA, the CDR3 is TGTGCCAGCAAACTGGACAGGTACTCCTACGAGCAGTACTTC.

The rearrangement links TRBV3-1 to TRBJ2-2; D remains ambiguous. CDR3 length: 13 residues. The germline V gene encodes CDR1 LGHDT and CDR2 YNNKEL (reference sequence). Trimming pared 8 bases from V and 8 bases from J, leaving 15 bases between. The DNA for the CDR3 is TGTGCCAGCGGCCCCGGCTACCCTGGGGAGCTGTTTTTT. Protein sequence: CASGPGYPGELFF.

This chain links TRBV28 with TRBJ2-3; TRBD1 is a possible D gene (5 bases). This CDR3 is built from 11 residues. The germline gives CDR1 MDHEN, CDR2 SYDVKM. Trimming took 6 bases from V and 11 from J, leaving 12 bases between them. CDR3: CASSPRVWQYF. CDR3 coding DNA: TGTGCCAGCAGCCCCAGGGTGTGGCAGTATTTT.

The chain employs TRBV29-1 and TRBJ2-1, with a weak D call TRBD1 (5 bases). The CDR3 contains 14 residues. V was shortened by 6 bases and J by 5 bases, with 17 bases between the two germline ends. The germline V gene encodes CDR1 SQVTM and CDR2 ANQGSEA. DNA for the CDR3: TGCAGCGTAAAGGGGTGGCTTGCTAACAATGAGCAGTTCTTC. Protein: CSVKGWLANNEQFF.

J is TRBJ1-1 and V is TRBV7-2; D is perhaps TRBD1 (5 bases). There are 14 residues in the CDR3. CDR1 is SGHTA, CDR2 FQGNSA, per germline. Trimming removed 2 bases at V and 4 bases at J, with 11 bases between. CDR3 sequence reads: CASSLRQKVTEAFF. The CDR3 DNA reads TGTGCCAGCAGCTTAAGACAGAAAGTCACTGAAGCTTTCTTT.

In its sample, this clonotype was seen many times. This may arise from a read error, as a much more abundant clone is one base away. The chain couples TRBV29-1 to TRBJ2-7; D is undetermined. The germline V gene encodes CDR1 SQVTM and CDR2 ANQGSEA. Trimming shortened V by 4 bases and J by 7 bases, and 17 bases separated the two germline ends. This CDR3 is built from 13 residues. This chain's CDR3 is CSVVRAGASEQYF. CDR3 coding DNA: TGCAGCGTTGTTAGGGCAGGAGCTAGTGAGCAGTACTTC.

The gene calls are TRBV12-3 or TRBV12-4 and TRBJ2-3, with a tentative D call TRBD1 (5 bases). CDR3 length: 13 residues. Trimming removed 5 bases from V and 2 bases from J, with 8 bases in between. The CDR3 region has the DNA TGTGCCAGCAGTACGACAGTCACAGATACGCAGTATTTT. Its translation: CASSTTVTDTQYF.

The J gene is TRBJ1-2, the V gene TRBV6-1; D call uncertain. Trimming removed 6 bases at V and 4 bases at J, with 12 bases between. Germline V gene lookup returns CDR1 MNHNS and CDR2 SASEGT. The CDR3 has 13 amino acids. In DNA, the CDR3 is TGTGCCAGCAGCGATCGCTTGTTCTATGGCTACACCTTC. Translation gives CASSDRLFYGYTF.

This clonotype has only a few counts. This chain uses TRBV20-1 with TRBJ2-7; D might be TRBD2 (6 bases). CDR3 size: 19 residues. CDR1 DFQATT and CDR2 SNEGSKA come from the germline V gene (reference sequence). Trimming pared 3 bases from V and 1 base from J, leaving 28 bases between. CDR3 in amino acids: CSASPTRLGVRATSYEQYF. The CDR3 DNA reads TGCAGTGCTAGCCCCACTAGACTAGGTGTGCGCGCGACTTCCTACGAGCAGTACTTC.

This chain connects TRBV28 to TRBJ2-4, with TRBD1 identical over 7 bases. V dropped 6 bases and J dropped 8; count of bases not matched to a gene: 13. Looked up from germline, CDR1 is MDHEN and CDR2 is SYDVKM. There are 15 residues in the CDR3. In DNA, the CDR3 is TGTGCCAGCAGGGTCGGACAGGCCCTGGAGGACATTCAGTACTTC. As protein: CASRVGQALEDIQYF.

The rearrangement uses TRBV6-5 and TRBJ2-5; 7 nucleotides agree with TRBD1. The last part of the DNA fits TRBJ2-7 better; the J call may be wrong. The CDR3 runs to 16 residues. The germline CDR1 and CDR2 sequences are MNHEY and SVGAGI. Written as DNA, the CDR3 is TGTGCCAGCAGTTACTCAGCCACAGGGGACAACTACGAGCAGTACTTC. Residues: CASSYSATGDNYEQYF.